The present T cell receptor beta chain was sequenced within a study of blood T cell repertoires in COVID-19 (dated by TCRdb to 2018 to 2020). For the wider study: Samples covering the acute and convalescent phases of COVID-19 were provided by collaborators in the United States, Italy and Spain. The material from the prospective study consisted of cDNA or gDNA derived from T cells, B-cell-depleted T cells, or PBMCs. Deeply sampled blood TCRbeta repertoires from subjects exposed to, actively infected with, or recovered from COVID-19 were included in the dataset. The repertoires were released in a freely available public database meant as a resource for research on the immune response to SARS-CoV-2. The samples were drawn from the first 160 participants of the ongoing ImmuneRACE study and from 950 to 1,500 subjects provided by 6 global collaborators. Sample metadata almost always included a de-identified subject ID, COVID-19 status, age in years and sex. Where available, HLA class I and class II types were obtained from metadata supplied by the sample provider rather than from assay-based typing. Overall study outcomes, separate from this receptor: How much clinical and demographic metadata was included differed by source and by participant, and the metadata was provided uncurated.

The germline V gene (reference sequence) specifies MNHEY as CDR1 and SMNVEV as CDR2. The germline ends are 11 bases apart after V is trimmed by 8 bases and J by 3 bases. From the cysteine through the phenylalanine, the CDR3 covers 13 amino acids. CDR3 DNA is the only sequence kept; it has 39 bases, read in frame from the first base. TCRbeta CDR3 regions were amplified from genomic DNA by means of the immunoSEQ Assay, a bias-controlled multiplex PCR. The source study handled its data this way. The number of nucleated cells in each sample was estimated from the amplification of reference gene primers within the assay. To quantify the absolute abundance of each unique TCRbeta CDR3 rearrangement, sequence reads were collapsed and filtered. For each sample, productive Simpson clonality was calculated as the square root of Simpson's diversity index across productive rearrangements. The clones in this table, taken by TCRdb from immuneACCESS, are in-frame only. Not every clone is retained; where verified, under half of the shortfall comes from an unresolved V gene, and the cause of the rest is unknown. The V and J calls and clone size are taken from that table; D and trimming were inferred from the DNA. Present in this sample are about 330,000 clones, around 89% of which were seen just once. The ten top clones hold 5% to 7% of the sample.

A second Seattle source provided samples from volunteer blood donors who had recovered from COVID-19. Each collaborating institution followed its own protocols to collect whole blood in K2EDTA tubes. For TCRbeta analysis, collaborators shipped samples as frozen whole blood, isolated PBMCs, or DNA extracted from either of those sample types. The sample holds a few counts of this clone. The antigen it binds to is not known. Base qualities are not at hand, and no much larger clone is one base apart. The chain employs TRBV27 and TRBJ1-5, with a weak D call of TRBD1 (5 bases match). The receptor was derived from a man between 18 and 35 years old who had recovered from COVID-19. The specimen sequenced was peripheral blood. The nucleotide sequence reads TGTGCCAGCTCTCCGGACAACAATCAGCCCCAGCATTTT. Protein translation: CASSPDNNQPQHF.